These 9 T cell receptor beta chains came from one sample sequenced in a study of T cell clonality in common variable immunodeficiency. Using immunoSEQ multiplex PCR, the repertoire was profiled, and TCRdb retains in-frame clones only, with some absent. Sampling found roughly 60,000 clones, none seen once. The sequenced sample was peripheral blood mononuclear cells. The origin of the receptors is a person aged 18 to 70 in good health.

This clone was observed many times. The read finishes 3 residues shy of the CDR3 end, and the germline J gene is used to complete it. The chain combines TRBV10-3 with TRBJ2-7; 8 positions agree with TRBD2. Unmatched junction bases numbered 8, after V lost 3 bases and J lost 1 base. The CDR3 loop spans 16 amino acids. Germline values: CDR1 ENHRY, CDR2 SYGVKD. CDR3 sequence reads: CAISDPSGSRSYEQYF. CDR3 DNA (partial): TGTGCCATCAGTGACCCCAGCGGGAGTCGTTCCTACGAG.

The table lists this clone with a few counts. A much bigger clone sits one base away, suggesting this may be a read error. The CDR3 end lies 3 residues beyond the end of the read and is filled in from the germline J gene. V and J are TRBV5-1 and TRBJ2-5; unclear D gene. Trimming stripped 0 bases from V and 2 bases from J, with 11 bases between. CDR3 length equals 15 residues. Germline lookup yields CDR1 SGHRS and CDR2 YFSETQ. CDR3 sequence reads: CASSLEVFGQETQYF. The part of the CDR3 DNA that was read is TGCGCCAGCAGCTTGGAGGTGTTCGGGCAAGAGACC. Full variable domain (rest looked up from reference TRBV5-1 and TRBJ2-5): KAGVTQTPRYLIKTRGQQVTLSCSPISGHRSVSWYQQTPGQGLQFLFEYFSETQRNKGNFPGRFSGRQFSNSRSEMNVSTLELGDSALYLCASSLEVFGQETQYFGPGTRLLVL.

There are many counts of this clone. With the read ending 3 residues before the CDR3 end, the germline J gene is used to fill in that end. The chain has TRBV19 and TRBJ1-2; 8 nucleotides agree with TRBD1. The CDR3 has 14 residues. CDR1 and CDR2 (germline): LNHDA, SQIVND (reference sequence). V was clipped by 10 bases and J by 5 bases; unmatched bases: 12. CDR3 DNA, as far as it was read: TGTGCCAACCGGACAGGGCGGGAGGGGTATGGC. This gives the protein CANRTGREGYG. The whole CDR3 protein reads CANRTGREGYGYTF.

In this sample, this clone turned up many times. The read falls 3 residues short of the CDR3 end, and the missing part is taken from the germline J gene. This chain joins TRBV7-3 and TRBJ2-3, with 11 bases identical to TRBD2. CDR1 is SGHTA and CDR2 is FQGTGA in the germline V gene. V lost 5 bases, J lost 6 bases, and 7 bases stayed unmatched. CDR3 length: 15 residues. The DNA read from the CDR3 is TGTGCCAGCAGCCTAGTAGCGGGAGGGCTTGATACG. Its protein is CASSLVAGGLDT. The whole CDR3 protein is CASSLVAGGLDTQYF.

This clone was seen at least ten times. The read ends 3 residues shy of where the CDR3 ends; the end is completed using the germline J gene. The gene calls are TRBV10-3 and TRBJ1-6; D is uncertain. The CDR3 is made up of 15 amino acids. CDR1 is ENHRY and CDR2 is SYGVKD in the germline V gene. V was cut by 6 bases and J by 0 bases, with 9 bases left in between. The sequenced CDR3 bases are TGTGCCATCAGCCCTGCACTCTCCTATAATTCACCC. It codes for CAISPALSYNSP. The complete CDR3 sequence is CAISPALSYNSPLHF.

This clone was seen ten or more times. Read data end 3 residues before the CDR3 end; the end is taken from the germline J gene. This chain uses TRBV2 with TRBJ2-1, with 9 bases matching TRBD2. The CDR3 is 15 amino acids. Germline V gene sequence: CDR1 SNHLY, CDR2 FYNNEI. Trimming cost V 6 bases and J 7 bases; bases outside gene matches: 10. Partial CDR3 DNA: TGTGCCAGCAGGGCCGGGACTAGCATTCGGAATGAG. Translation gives CASRAGTSIRNE. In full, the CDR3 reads CASRAGTSIRNEQFF.

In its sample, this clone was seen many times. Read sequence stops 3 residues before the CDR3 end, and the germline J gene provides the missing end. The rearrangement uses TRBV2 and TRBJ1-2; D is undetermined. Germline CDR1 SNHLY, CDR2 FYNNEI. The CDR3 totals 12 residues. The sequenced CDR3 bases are TGTGCCAGCAGTTCCGGGGATATGGGC. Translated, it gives CASSSGDMG. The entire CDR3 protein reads CASSSGDMGYTF.

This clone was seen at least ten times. The part of the CDR3 DNA that was read is TGCGCCAGCAGCGCGGGGACAGATAATTCACCC. Translated: CASSAGTDNSP. The complete CDR3 protein is CASSAGTDNSPLHF. The chain employs TRBV5-1 and TRBJ1-6, with 7 bases fitting TRBD1. The CDR3 end lies 3 residues beyond the end of the read and is filled in from the germline J gene. The V segment lost 4 bases and the J segment 5 bases; nucleotides outside the gene matches: 3. Germline loops: CDR1 SGHRS, CDR2 YFSETQ. The CDR3 spans 14 residues.

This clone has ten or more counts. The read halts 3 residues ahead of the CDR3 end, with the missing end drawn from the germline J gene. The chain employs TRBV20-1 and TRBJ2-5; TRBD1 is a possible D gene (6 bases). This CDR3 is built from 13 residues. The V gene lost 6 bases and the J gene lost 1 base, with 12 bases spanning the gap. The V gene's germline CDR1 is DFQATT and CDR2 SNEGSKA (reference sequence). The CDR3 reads CSATQGTQETQYF. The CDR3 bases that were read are TGCAGTGCAACACAGGGCACCCAAGAGACC.